This section outlines one T cell receptor beta chain sequence together with its context. The V gene lost 2 bases and the J gene lost 2 bases, with 9 bases spanning the gap. Looked up from germline, CDR1 is KGHSH and CDR2 is LQKENI. The CDR3 is 14 residues long. This sample was included in a study of blood T cell repertoires in COVID-19. In the study overall: PBMCs, B-cell-depleted T cells, or T cells provided the cDNA or gDNA that made up the material.

Only in-frame clones appear in the TCRdb table, and some are missing; sequencing was by immunoSEQ multiplex PCR. The profile shows about 170,000 clones, about 80% of them singletons. Sequenced: PBMCs or T cells enriched from blood (not recorded which). The V gene is TRBV18, the J gene TRBJ2-5, with D tentatively TRBD2 (5 bases). This receptor was taken from a woman in her seventies in a cohort exposed to, infected with or recovered from COVID-19 (not recorded which). The CDR3 bases are TGTGCCAGCTCACCAAGTAGAGGGCAAGAGACCCAGTACTTC. Translated: CASSPSRGQETQYF.